These 8 T cell receptor beta chains were sequenced from one sample in a study of blood T cells in healthy people across ages. Then a second PCR, running about 6 to 11 cycles, was carried out with a sample-barcoded 5' primer and a J-beta primer mix. MiXCR was run by TCRdb on the 5' RACE reads, yielding one entry per CDR3 protein. The data contain 1.5 million to 2 million distinct CDR3 sequences, about two fifths of them singletons. The specimen was blood. The receptors were sampled from a human donor in good health.

This clonotype is a singleton in its sample. This sequence joins TRBV5-1 and TRBJ1-1; tentatively, D is TRBD1 (5 bases). The CDR3 is 15 amino acids. Deletions cut 1 base from V and 3 bases from J, with 13 bases between. Per germline, CDR1 SGHRS and CDR2 YFSETQ. The CDR3 DNA is TGCGCCAGCAGCTTGTTTGGGGACCGGGACACTGAAGCTTTCTTT. Its translation: CASSLFGDRDTEAFF.

This chain uses TRBV15 with TRBJ1-2; D gene unclear. Looked up from germline, CDR1 is LNHNV and CDR2 is YYDKDF (reference sequence). Trimming cost V 1 base and J 6 bases, with 12 bases left between them. The CDR3 runs 14 residues. This CDR3 is CATSRVPPGDGYTF. The CDR3 region has the DNA TGTGCCACCAGCAGAGTGCCCCCCGGGGATGGCTACACCTTC. The complete variable domain, with remaining parts taken from reference TRBV15 and TRBJ1-2, reads DAMVIQNPRYQVTQFGKPVTLSCSQTLNHNVMYWYQQKSSQAPKLLFHYYDKDFNNEADTPDNFQSRRPNTSFCFLDIRSPGLGDTAMYLCATSRVPPGDGYTFGSGTRLTVV.

V usage is TRBV5-1 and J usage is TRBJ2-7, with 7 bases fitting TRBD1. The germline V gene encodes CDR1 SGHRS and CDR2 YFSETQ. CDR3 length equals 15 residues. With V trimmed by 4 bases and J by 0 bases, 7 bases remained unmatched. The CDR3 sequence: CASSRDSRSSYEQYF. The DNA for the CDR3 is TGCGCCAGCAGCCGGGACAGCCGAAGCTCCTACGAGCAGTACTTC.

The chain is built from TRBV28 and TRBJ1-2, with unresolved D. Trimming shortened V by 7 bases and J by 3 bases, and 12 bases separated the two germline ends. Germline V gene lookup returns CDR1 MDHEN and CDR2 SYDVKM. This CDR3 has 13 residues. This CDR3 reads CASKYSTDYGYTF. CDR3 coding DNA: TGTGCCAGCAAATATTCGACGGACTATGGCTACACCTTC.

This clonotype appeared a few times. The V gene is TRBV7-9, the J gene TRBJ2-2, with D perhaps matching TRBD1 (6 bases). Germline V lookup: CDR1 SEHNR, CDR2 FQNEAQ (reference sequence). The CDR3 has 15 amino acids. Deletions cut 6 bases from V and 4 bases from J, with 15 bases between. The CDR3 loop is CASSKQGPSTGELFF. CDR3 in DNA: TGTGCCAGCAGTAAACAGGGACCGAGCACCGGGGAGCTGTTTTTT.

The V gene is TRBV16, the J gene TRBJ1-2, with 8 bases identical to TRBD1. There are 16 residues in the CDR3. The V segment lost 5 bases and the J segment 8 bases; nucleotides outside the gene matches: 16. CDR1 is KGHSY, CDR2 FQNENV, per germline. The CDR3 DNA reads as TGTGCCAGCAGCTTTACTGCAGGGGGCGATGACGGCGGCTACACCTTC. As protein: CASSFTAGGDDGGYTF. The full variable domain, with the rest looked up from reference TRBV16 and TRBJ1-2, is GEEVAQTPKHLVRGEGQKAKLYCAPIKGHSYVFWYQQVLKNEFKFLISFQNENVFDETGMPKERFSAKCLPNSPCSLEIQATKLEDSAVYFCASSFTAGGDDGGYTFGSGTRLTVV.

About this clonotype itself: At one end the junction does not follow the germline gene, possibly because of a read error. The chain recombines TRBV11-2 with TRBJ1-1; no firm D call. Germline V gene sequence: CDR1 SGHAT, CDR2 FQNNGV. The CDR3 totals 13 residues. CDR3 nucleotide sequence: TGTGCCGGCAGCTTTGGGATGAACACTGAAGCTTTCTTT. Residues: CAGSFGMNTEAFF.

V gene TRBV7-6 combines with J gene TRBJ1-6; D remains ambiguous. Germline V gives CDR1 SGHVS, CDR2 FNYEAQ. V was clipped by 2 bases and J by 0 bases, with 11 bases between them. The CDR3 loop spans 17 amino acids. The CDR3: CASSLPPKSSYNSPLHF. DNA for the CDR3: TGTGCCAGCAGCTTACCCCCAAAGAGCTCCTATAATTCACCCCTCCACTTT. Together with reference TRBV7-6 and TRBJ1-6, the CDR3 gives the full variable domain: GAGVSQSPRYKVTKRGQDVALRCDPISGHVSLYWYRQALGQGPEFLTYFNYEAQQDKSGLPNDRFSAERPEGSISTLTIQRTEQRDSAMYRCASSLPPKSSYNSPLHFGNGTRLTVT.